The 28 T cell receptor beta chains in this list originate from one sample, sequenced in a study of early T cells in non-severe SARS-CoV-2 infection. TCRdb analysed the 5' RACE reads with MiXCR anew, one entry per CDR3 protein. Of roughly 88,000 distinct CDR3 sequences in the sample, about 14% were seen once. Sequencing was done on a sample of whole blood. The receptor set was obtained from an adult who was a healthcare worker with PCR-confirmed SARS-CoV-2 infection or an uninfected control (not recorded which).

Of note for this clonotype: One junction end disagrees with the germline gene, perhaps due to a read error. DNA of the CDR3: TGCAGCGTCCAAATTAGCGGGGAAGAGACCCAGTGCTTC. Protein sequence: CSVQISGEETQCF. The chain recombines TRBV29-1 with TRBJ2-5, with 8 bases aligning to TRBD2. The CDR3 is 13 amino acids. Per germline, CDR1 SQVTM and CDR2 ANQGSEA.

Only a few counts were recorded for this clonotype. The CDR3 sequence: CASSVGSGDTSTDTQYF. The CDR3 DNA follows: TGTGCCAGCAGCGTAGGAAGCGGGGACACTAGCACAGATACGCAGTATTTT. The rearrangement links TRBV9 to TRBJ2-3, with a possible D match to TRBD2 (7 bases). This CDR3 comprises 17 residues. The V and J ends lost 0 bases and 0 bases respectively, with 14 bases between them. CDR1 is SGDLS, CDR2 YYNGEE, per germline.

The chain recombines TRBV29-1 with TRBJ2-3, with D perhaps assigned TRBD1 or TRBD2 (5 bases each). Looked up from germline, CDR1 is SQVTM and CDR2 is ANQGSEA. The V end lost 6 bases, the J end lost 4 bases, and 8 bases lay between the germline ends. The CDR3 runs to 11 residues. The CDR3 here is CSVGEADTQYF. CDR3 nucleotides: TGCAGCGTGGGGGAAGCAGATACGCAGTATTTT.

V usage is TRBV29-1 and J usage is TRBJ2-1; D call uncertain. V was shortened by 5 bases and J by 6 bases, with 8 bases between the two germline ends. The CDR3 is made up of 11 amino acids. Germline V gene data show CDR1 as SQVTM and CDR2 as ANQGSEA. For the CDR3, the DNA is TGCAGCGTTTTCGATGGCAATGAGCAGTTCTTC. This sequence encodes CSVFDGNEQFF.

This clonotype showed up many times. The chain couples TRBV7-8 to TRBJ1-5, with D perhaps matching TRBD1 (5 bases). The CDR3 totals 16 residues. The V gene lost 0 bases and the J gene lost 4 bases, with 13 bases spanning the gap. Germline V CDR1 and CDR2: SGHVS, FQNEAQ. This CDR3 is CASSLAGSGWNQPQHF. The CDR3 DNA reads as TGTGCCAGCAGCTTAGCGGGGTCAGGGTGGAATCAGCCCCAGCATTTT.

The rearrangement links TRBV20-1 to TRBJ2-3, with D possibly matching TRBD2 (7 bases). Germline CDR1 is DFQATT and CDR2 is SNEGSKA (reference sequence). Between the trimmed V and J ends, which lost 5 bases and 0 bases, there was a span of 12 bases. The CDR3 spans 14 residues. This CDR3 reads CSAPRGASTDTQYF. In nucleotides, the CDR3 is TGCAGTGCTCCCCGGGGGGCCAGCACAGATACGCAGTATTTT.

The V gene is TRBV7-2, the J gene TRBJ2-1, with D unclear. Germline V lookup: CDR1 SGHTA, CDR2 FQGNSA. There are 11 residues in the CDR3. V lost 6 bases and J lost 6, with 6 bases in between. This CDR3 is CASRPFNEQFF. CDR3 sequence (DNA): TGTGCCAGCAGGCCCTTCAATGAGCAGTTCTTC. Filled out from reference TRBV7-2 and TRBJ2-1, the complete variable domain reads GAGVSQSPSNKVTEKGKDVELRCDPISGHTALYWYRQSLGQGLEFLIYFQGNSAPDKSGLPSDRFSAERTGGSVSTLTIQRTQQEDSAVYLCASRPFNEQFFGPGTRLTVL.

This clonotype was counted between two and nine times. The V gene is TRBV9, the J gene TRBJ2-4; D might be TRBD2 (6 bases). Between the trimmed V and J ends, which lost 3 bases and 0 bases, there was a span of 16 bases. Germline V CDR1 and CDR2: SGDLS, YYNGEE. The CDR3 spans 17 residues. CDR3 sequence (DNA): TGTGCCAGCAGCGCAGAGGGAGCGGGTCCAGCCAAAAACATTCAGTACTTC. It specifies CASSAEGAGPAKNIQYF.

This clonotype was recorded at least ten times. The chain uses TRBV6-5 and TRBJ2-6; 9 nucleotides agree with TRBD2. The CDR3 is 18 amino acids. Germline CDR1 and CDR2: MNHEY and SVGAGI. The V and J ends lost 6 bases and 0 bases, in that order; junction bases with no gene match: 9. The CDR3 spells CASSPRLADTSGANVLTF. The CDR3, as DNA: TGTGCCAGCAGCCCAAGACTAGCGGATACCTCTGGGGCCAACGTCCTGACTTTC.

CDR3 amino acids: CASSFSSANQPQHF. In nucleotides, the CDR3 is TGTGCCAGCAGTTTTTCGTCGGCTAATCAGCCCCAGCATTTT. This rearrangement joins TRBV12-3 or TRBV12-4 to TRBJ1-5; D is unclear. The CDR3 has 14 residues. The V and J ends lost 3 bases and 4 bases respectively, with 10 bases between them.

This clonotype has just a few counts. The rearrangement joins TRBV5-1 to TRBJ2-7; D gene ambiguous. This CDR3 is 13 amino acids long. Trimming pared 2 bases from V and 0 bases from J, leaving 6 bases between. Germline CDR1 SGHRS, CDR2 YFSETQ. The CDR3 reads CASSFEYSYEQYF. CDR3 coding DNA: TGCGCCAGCAGCTTCGAGTACTCCTACGAGCAGTACTTC.

This clonotype was seen ten or more times. The chain employs TRBV9 and TRBJ1-1, with D maybe TRBD1 (5 bases). V was trimmed by 0 bases and J by 12 bases, leaving 9 bases between them. CDR3 length: 11 residues. Per the germline V gene, CDR1 is SGDLS and CDR2 is YYNGEE. This CDR3 is CASSVAREPFF. The CDR3 bases are TGTGCCAGCAGCGTAGCCAGGGAGCCTTTCTTT.

This rearrangement joins TRBV15 to TRBJ2-3; TRBD1 matches at 8 bases. The CDR3 runs to 15 residues. The V segment lost 0 bases and the J segment 5 bases; nucleotides outside the gene matches: 4. Germline lookup yields CDR1 LNHNV and CDR2 YYDKDF (reference sequence). In DNA, the CDR3 is TGTGCCACCAGCAGAGACAGGGGGCGCTTAGATACGCAGTATTTT. It translates to CATSRDRGRLDTQYF.

Only a few counts were recorded for this clonotype. This chain connects TRBV10-3 to TRBJ2-7, with D unresolved. Between the trimmed V and J ends, which lost 2 bases and 7 bases, there was a span of 6 bases. CDR3 size: 11 residues. Germline-derived CDR1 and CDR2 are ENHRY and SYGVKD. CDR3 sequence reads: CAISEDREQYF. In DNA, the CDR3 is TGTGCCATCAGTGAGGACCGGGAGCAGTACTTC.

This clonotype has a count of ten or more. This chain connects TRBV19 to TRBJ2-3, with D maybe TRBD2 (5 bases). The CDR3 is made up of 18 amino acids. Trimming pared 0 bases from V and 4 bases from J, leaving 20 bases between. Germline CDR1 LNHDA, CDR2 SQIVND (reference sequence). The CDR3 DNA is TGTGCCAGTAGTATAGATCTGGGAACCGGAGGTGTTGCAGATACGCAGTATTTT. Amino acid sequence: CASSIDLGTGGVADTQYF. Filled out from reference TRBV19 and TRBJ2-3, the complete variable domain reads DGGITQSPKYLFRKEGQNVTLSCEQNLNHDAMYWYRQDPGQGLRLIYYSQIVNDFQKGDIAEGYSVSREKKESFPLTVTSAQKNPTAFYLCASSIDLGTGGVADTQYFGPGTRLTVL.

V and J are TRBV10-3 and TRBJ2-5, with D maybe TRBD2 (6 bases). V dropped 5 bases and J dropped 2 bases, with 12 bases sitting between them. Germline V gives CDR1 ENHRY, CDR2 SYGVKD. The CDR3 is 14 amino acids. The CDR3 nucleotides read TGTGCCATCAGTTATCAAGGGAGGCAAGAGACCCAGTACTTC. Protein sequence: CAISYQGRQETQYF.

This clonotype was recorded a few times. The chain has TRBV29-1 and TRBJ1-4; no clear D. Germline CDR1 SQVTM, CDR2 ANQGSEA. The V and J ends lost 4 bases and 0 bases respectively, with 15 bases between them. The CDR3 is 16 residues long. In DNA, the CDR3 is TGCAGCGTTGTAGGTTGCTGCCCCTCAACTAATGAAAAACTGTTTTTT. Translated, it gives CSVVGCCPSTNEKLFF. The entire variable domain, with the rest obtained from reference TRBV29-1 and TRBJ1-4, is as follows: SAVISQKPSRDICQRGTSLTIQCQVDSQVTMMFWYRQQPGQSLTLIATANQGSEATYESGFVIDKFPISRPNLTFSTLTVSNMSPEDSSIYLCSVVGCCPSTNEKLFFGSGTQLSVL.

The sample holds many counts of this clonotype. The V gene is TRBV13, the J gene TRBJ2-5, with TRBD2 identical over 10 bases. This CDR3 contains 16 residues. J lost 4 bases, V lost 3 bases, and 8 bases had no gene match. The germline gives CDR1 PRHDT, CDR2 FYEKMQ (reference sequence). CDR3 amino acids: CASSLDERGGLETQYF. CDR3 sequence (DNA): TGTGCCAGCAGCTTGGACGAGCGGGGGGGCTTAGAGACCCAGTACTTC.

This clonotype was detected only a few times. The V and J genes are TRBV12-3 or TRBV12-4 and TRBJ2-5, with D perhaps TRBD1 (7 bases). The length of the CDR3 is 14 residues. Trimming took off 4 bases at V and 4 bases at J, with 13 bases between the two ends. The CDR3 loop reads CASSSRRGLETQYF. The CDR3 DNA is TGTGCCAGCAGTTCCCGGAGGGGGCTAGAGACCCAGTACTTC.

This clonotype was seen at least ten times. The gene calls are TRBV20-1 and TRBJ2-1; a weak D match, TRBD2 (6 bases). The V end lost 6 bases, the J end lost 0 bases, and 18 bases lay between the germline ends. CDR1 and CDR2 (germline): DFQATT, SNEGSKA (reference sequence). The CDR3 is 16 residues long. The CDR3 loop reads CSANPGGSSSYNEQFF. The DNA for the CDR3 is TGCAGTGCGAACCCCGGGGGTAGCTCCTCCTACAATGAGCAGTTCTTC.

The chain combines TRBV7-3 with TRBJ2-2, with TRBD1 identical over 8 bases. Germline-derived CDR1 and CDR2 are SGHTA and FQGTGA. This CDR3 region has 15 residues. V was clipped by 5 bases and J by 1 base; unmatched bases: 3. The CDR3 nucleotides read TGTGCCAGCAGCCCGGACAGGGAGAACACCGGGGAGCTGTTTTTT. Protein sequence: CASSPDRENTGELFF. Full variable domain (missing parts from reference TRBV7-3 and TRBJ2-2): GAGVSQTPSNKVTEKGKYVELRCDPISGHTALYWYRQSLGQGPEFLIYFQGTGAADDSGLPNDRFFAVRPEGSVSTLKIQRTERGDSAVYLCASSPDRENTGELFFGEGSRLTVL.

This chain uses TRBV12-3 or TRBV12-4 with TRBJ2-2; no definite D call. Trimming removed 4 bases at V and 4 bases at J, with 7 bases between. The CDR3 consists of 13 residues. The CDR3: CASSSASTGELFF. In DNA form, the CDR3 reads TGTGCCAGCAGTTCAGCGTCCACCGGGGAGCTGTTTTTT.

The chain is built from TRBV7-3 and TRBJ1-1; D ambiguous. The CDR3 is 19 amino acids. Germline V CDR1 and CDR2: SGHTA, FQGTGA. Trimming took off 4 bases at V and 3 bases at J, with 27 bases between the two ends. In DNA form, the CDR3 reads TGTGCCAGCAGCTGCCTTAGGGATCTATCGGACTCGGCGGACACTGAAGCTTTCTTT. It yields the protein CASSCLRDLSDSADTEAFF. Full variable domain (remainder filled in from reference TRBV7-3 and TRBJ1-1): GAGVSQTPSNKVTEKGKYVELRCDPISGHTALYWYRQSLGQGPEFLIYFQGTGAADDSGLPNDRFFAVRPEGSVSTLKIQRTERGDSAVYLCASSCLRDLSDSADTEAFFGQGTRLTVV.

This clonotype was counted between two and nine times. The chain combines TRBV11-2 with TRBJ2-3; 8 bases line up with TRBD2. V shed 2 bases, J shed 2 bases, and the junction held 3 bases outside the gene matches. CDR3 length equals 15 residues. The germline V gene has CDR1 SGHAT and CDR2 FQNNGV. CDR3 sequence (DNA): TGTGCCAGCAGCTTACAGCGGGGGTACACAGATACGCAGTATTTT. Amino acids: CASSLQRGYTDTQYF.

The CDR3 region has the DNA TGTGCCAGCTCACCACCCCCTAGGGCCACTGAAGCTTTCTTT. This encodes CASSPPPRATEAFF. The chain uses TRBV18 and TRBJ1-1; D remains unclear. CDR1 KGHSH and CDR2 LQKENI come from the germline V gene. The V end lost 0 bases, the J end lost 4 bases, and 9 bases lay between the germline ends. The CDR3 totals 14 residues.

This clonotype was counted a few times. The CDR3 loop is CASSPSQGADTQYF. The CDR3 coding sequence is TGTGCCAGCTCACCATCTCAGGGGGCCGATACGCAGTATTTT. V gene TRBV18 combines with J gene TRBJ2-3; TRBD1 matches at 8 bases. Losses at the gene ends were 2 bases for V and 6 bases for J; bases not matched to a gene: 4. Germline CDR1 reads KGHSH; CDR2 reads LQKENI. This CDR3 comprises 14 residues.

This clonotype was counted many times. V and J are TRBV7-3 and TRBJ2-2, with TRBD1 matching 7 bases. There are 15 residues in the CDR3. V was clipped by 2 bases and J by 1 base; unmatched bases: 1. The germline CDR1 and CDR2 sequences are SGHTA and FQGTGA. The CDR3 bases are TGTGCCAGCAGCTTAGGGGACAGGAACACCGGGGAGCTGTTTTTT. This gives the protein CASSLGDRNTGELFF.

This clonotype occurred many times. This chain joins TRBV11-2 and TRBJ2-3, with 7 positions matching TRBD2. The V gene end was trimmed by 4 bases and the J gene end by 2 bases; junction bases not matched to a gene: 9. The CDR3 is 16 amino acids. The germline V gene encodes CDR1 SGHAT and CDR2 FQNNGV. CDR3 protein: CASSSRGVLVTDTQYF. In nucleotides, the CDR3 is TGTGCCAGCAGCTCCCGGGGGGTGTTAGTCACAGATACGCAGTATTTT.